This T cell receptor (beta chain) was recovered during a study of blood T cell repertoires in COVID-19. Whole-study context: The samples span acute and convalescent COVID-19 from the United States, Italy and Spain. Sample material is recorded as cDNA or gDNA derived from T cells, B-cell-depleted T cells, or PBMCs.

Trimming took off 1 base at V and 5 bases at J, with 19 bases between the two ends. The germline V gene encodes CDR1 LNHDA and CDR2 SQIVND (reference sequence). This CDR3 spans 17 amino acids. As originally analysed: Amplification with reference gene primers provided the estimates of nucleated cell counts. Profiling relied on immunoSEQ multiplex PCR, and the TCRdb table lists in-frame clones only, not all of them. The DNA gave D and trimming, while V, J and clone size come from that table. The sample records 39,000 or so clones, roughly 80% being singletons. The source is a man aged 55 to 70 in a cohort sampled during active COVID-19. V gene TRBV19 combines with J gene TRBJ2-3, with TRBD2 as a possible D gene (7 bases). The specimen sequenced was peripheral blood. The CDR3 sequence is CASSIVERGGGLDTQYF. CDR3 sequence (DNA): TGTGCCAGTAGTATAGTGGAGAGGGGGGGCGGTCTAGATACGCAGTATTTT.